Below are 5 T cell receptor beta chains sequenced from a single sample in a study of blood T cell repertoires in COVID-19 (dated by TCRdb to 2019 to 2021). Library construction relied on the immunoSEQ multiplex PCR assay. TCRdb limited this immuneACCESS table to in-frame rearrangements with V and J called. A share of clones is missing; checked studies link under half to unresolved V genes, and the rest is unexplained. This sample holds 140,000 or so clones; 80% to 90% were observed only once. The top ten constitute 35% to 40% of the sample. The specimen was peripheral blood. The receptor set was obtained from a man aged 45-65 years who had recovered from COVID-19.

The chain joins TRBV2 to TRBJ1-1; D gene unclear. This CDR3 region has 11 residues. Germline V lookup: CDR1 SNHLY, CDR2 FYNNEI. Trimming removed 8 bases from V and 5 bases from J, with 9 bases in between. In DNA form, the CDR3 reads TGTGCCAGCCCACGAGGGACTGAAGCTTTCTTT. It yields the protein CASPRGTEAFF.

The chain recombines TRBV13 with TRBJ2-7; D gene uncertain. The CDR3 is 12 residues long. In germline, CDR1 is PRHDT, CDR2 FYEKMQ (reference sequence). V lost 1 base to trimming and J lost 4 bases, with 5 bases between them. CDR3 nucleotides: TGTGCCAGCAGCTTAGACTCTTACGAGCAGTACTTC. This encodes CASSLDSYEQYF.

The genes are TRBV9 and TRBJ2-1; D possibly corresponds to TRBD2 (6 bases). The CDR3 contains 14 residues. With 7 bases removed from V and 4 bases from J, the gap between germline ends came to 15 bases. CDR1 is SGDLS, CDR2 YYNGEE, per germline. The CDR3: CASAPETSYNEQFF. In DNA form, the CDR3 reads TGTGCCAGCGCTCCCGAGACTAGTTACAATGAGCAGTTCTTC.

This clone was picked up one time. The chain carries TRBV2 and TRBJ2-1, with 7 bases identical to TRBD1. The V and J ends lost 4 bases and 4 bases, in that order; junction bases with no gene match: 4. The germline CDR1 and CDR2 sequences are SNHLY and FYNNEI. The CDR3 sequence is 14 residues long. CDR3 in amino acids: CASSGHRGYNEQFF. In nucleotides, the CDR3 is TGTGCCAGCAGTGGGCACAGGGGATACAATGAGCAGTTCTTC.

The chain links TRBV6-1 to TRBJ2-7; TRBD1 matches at 9 bases. The CDR3 extends over 16 amino acids. Losses at the gene ends were 2 bases for V and 6 bases for J; bases not matched to a gene: 11. Germline assignment: CDR1 MNHNS and CDR2 SASEGT. The CDR3 here is CASSEYFPGQGTEQYF. CDR3 DNA sequence: TGTGCCAGCAGTGAATACTTTCCGGGACAGGGTACCGAGCAGTACTTC.